A single count supports the clone carrying this T cell receptor (beta chain). Samples were taken several times over chemoradiotherapy. These data are taken from a study of chemoradiotherapy in HPV16-positive cancers. The protocol was immunoSEQ multiplex PCR, while the TCRdb copy is restricted to in-frame clones and leaves out a portion. Altogether roughly 250 clones are present, roughly three quarters being singletons, with the ten largest covering roughly 9.3%. J lost 6 bases, V lost 0 bases, and 1 base had no gene match. The CDR3 is made up of 14 amino acids. CDR1 and CDR2 (germline): MRHNA, SNTAGT.

Here the sequenced sample was tumor tissue, taken from a patient who underwent chemoradiotherapy. This sequence joins TRBV6-4 and TRBJ2-1; 8 positions agree with TRBD2. The TCR comes from a human donor with HPV-associated anogenital cancer. Written as DNA, the CDR3 is TGTGCCAGCAGTGACTCCGGGACTAGCAATGAGCAGTTCTTC. It is translated as CASSDSGTSNEQFF.